The 17 T cell receptor beta chains reported below all come from one sample, sequenced in a study of human thymus T cells. Libraries were prepared by immunoSEQ multiplex PCR; TCRdb keeps only in-frame clonotypes and omits some of them. The sample lists tens of thousands of clones, roughly 94% seen once, with approximately 6% in the top ten. What was sequenced was blood. These receptors all come from a boy under two years old with a congenital heart defect but otherwise immunologically healthy.

The chain employs TRBV2 and TRBJ2-7; 8 bases agree with TRBD1. With V trimmed by 8 bases and J by 2 bases, 2 bases remained unmatched. The CDR3 length is 12 residues. CDR1 is SNHLY, CDR2 FYNNEI, per germline. This CDR3 reads CASDRGTYEQYF. The CDR3 DNA reads as TGTGCCAGCGACAGGGGAACCTACGAGCAGTACTTC.

The rearrangement joins TRBV4-2 to TRBJ1-6; perhaps TRBD1 as D (5 bases). Germline V CDR1 and CDR2: LGHNA, YNFKEQ. This CDR3 is 13 amino acids long. Trimming took 3 bases from V and 6 from J, leaving 6 bases between them. The DNA of the CDR3 is TGTGCCAGCAGCCAGGGGGTTAATTCACCCCTCCACTTT. Protein: CASSQGVNSPLHF.

The V gene is TRBV5-1, the J gene TRBJ1-2; 9 bases map to TRBD1. V shed 1 base, J shed 8 bases, and the junction held 15 bases outside the gene matches. Per germline, CDR1 SGHRS and CDR2 YFSETQ. The CDR3 length is 17 residues. CDR3 sequence (DNA): TGCGCCAGCAGCTTGACTACTCTGGATTCGACAGGGGGAGGCTACACCTTC. This codes for CASSLTTLDSTGGGYTF.

The chain joins TRBV6-5 to TRBJ2-6; the D is unclear. Trimming shortened V by 8 bases and J by 0 bases, and 8 bases separated the two germline ends. Germline lookup yields CDR1 MNHEY and CDR2 SVGAGI. The CDR3 contains 14 residues. The CDR3 region has the DNA TGTGCCAGCCTACCGGGCTCTGGGGCCAACGTCCTGACTTTC. Translation: CASLPGSGANVLTF.

V gene TRBV5-6 combines with J gene TRBJ2-3; perhaps TRBD1 as D (6 bases). The CDR3 spans 15 residues. Trimming removed 5 bases from V and 0 bases from J, with 13 bases in between. Germline values: CDR1 SGHDT, CDR2 YYEEEE. Here the CDR3 reads CASRDPRGSTDTQYF. The DNA for the CDR3 is TGTGCCAGCAGGGACCCCAGGGGCAGCACAGATACGCAGTATTTT.

The chain recombines TRBV4-3 with TRBJ1-2; tentative D call: TRBD1 (6 bases). Per germline, CDR1 LGHNA and CDR2 YSLEER. The V end lost 0 bases, the J end lost 8 bases, and 13 bases lay between the germline ends. The CDR3 is made up of 14 amino acids. The CDR3 DNA follows: TGCGCCAGCAGCCAAGATTCGACAGGTCAGGGCTACACCTTC. Its protein product is CASSQDSTGQGYTF.

The rearrangement uses TRBV5-1 and TRBJ1-5, with a tentative D call TRBD1 (6 bases). Germline V CDR1 and CDR2: SGHRS, YFSETQ. The V end lost 4 bases, the J end lost 4 bases, and 12 bases lay between the germline ends. There are 14 residues in the CDR3. Written as DNA, the CDR3 is TGCGCCAGCAGCGAACAGGGAGGAAATCAGCCCCAGCATTTT. Its translation: CASSEQGGNQPQHF.

In its sample, this clone was seen once. The rearrangement links TRBV5-1 to TRBJ1-2; 9 bases align to TRBD1. Per germline, CDR1 SGHRS and CDR2 YFSETQ. This CDR3 comprises 14 residues. Losses at the gene ends were 4 bases for V and 9 bases for J; bases not matched to a gene: 10. Here the CDR3 reads CASSLTGTGSRYTF. The CDR3 bases are TGCGCCAGCAGCCTTACCGGGACAGGGTCTCGCTACACCTTC.

V and J are TRBV4-2 and TRBJ2-2; 9 positions agree with TRBD2. Per the germline V gene, CDR1 is LGHNA and CDR2 is YNFKEQ. With 1 base clipped from V and 5 bases from J, the junction kept 8 bases outside the gene matches. The length of the CDR3 is 17 residues. The CDR3 spells CASSQGGLAGSTGELFF. The CDR3 nucleotides are TGTGCCAGCAGCCAAGGTGGGCTAGCGGGATCGACCGGGGAGCTGTTTTTT.

The chain carries TRBV7-2 and TRBJ2-7, with 7 bases aligning to TRBD2. CDR3 size: 16 residues. Germline V gene sequence: CDR1 SGHTA, CDR2 FQGNSA. J gave up 3 bases and V 6 bases, and 14 bases lay outside the gene matches. Here the CDR3 reads CASSLRGPAGNYEQYF. The CDR3 DNA reads TGTGCCAGCAGTTTAAGGGGACCAGCGGGGAACTACGAGCAGTACTTC.

V usage is TRBV4-1 and J usage is TRBJ2-2, with 7 bases fitting TRBD2. CDR1 is MGHRA and CDR2 is YSYEKL in the germline V gene. Trimming took 5 bases from V and 3 from J; bases not matched to a gene: 6. CDR3 length: 15 residues. Here the CDR3 DNA reads TGCGCCAGCAGCTTCGGGGAGGGATACACCGGGGAGCTGTTTTTT. Translation gives CASSFGEGYTGELFF.

The chain links TRBV2 to TRBJ2-7; D is uncertain. CDR3 length: 11 residues. Trimming stripped 4 bases from V and 6 bases from J, with 7 bases between. Germline V gene sequence: CDR1 SNHLY, CDR2 FYNNEI. The CDR3 region is CASSVHPEQYF. The CDR3, as DNA: TGTGCCAGCAGTGTACATCCCGAGCAGTACTTC.

This chain joins TRBV18 and TRBJ2-7, with 8 bases fitting TRBD2. Germline lookup yields CDR1 KGHSH and CDR2 LQKENI. The junction had 6 bases not matched to a gene; V was cut back by 6 bases and J by 2 bases. The CDR3 has 14 residues. The CDR3 loop is CASSSLAVTYEQYF. The CDR3 DNA is TGTGCCAGCTCGTCACTAGCGGTCACCTACGAGCAGTACTTC.

This chain links TRBV2 with TRBJ1-2, with TRBD1 matching over 9 bases. From germline, CDR1 is SNHLY and CDR2 FYNNEI. This CDR3 is 13 amino acids long. J gave up 5 bases and V 10 bases, and 8 bases lay outside the gene matches. CDR3: CANAPTGGYGYTF. CDR3 nucleotide sequence: TGTGCCAACGCTCCGACAGGGGGATATGGCTACACCTTC.

The J gene is TRBJ2-7, the V gene TRBV5-1; D might be TRBD1 or TRBD2, each matching 7 bases. The germline V gene encodes CDR1 SGHRS and CDR2 YFSETQ. The CDR3 runs to 14 residues. With 4 bases removed from V and 2 bases from J, the gap between germline ends came to 13 bases. CDR3 protein: CASSLQGGPYEQYF. CDR3 nucleotide sequence: TGCGCCAGCAGCCTCCAGGGGGGGCCCTACGAGCAGTACTTC.

The V gene is TRBV4-2, the J gene TRBJ2-3; 8 nucleotides agree with TRBD2. Germline CDR1 reads LGHNA; CDR2 reads YNFKEQ. There are 17 residues in the CDR3. The J segment lost 4 bases and the V segment lost 4 bases, leaving 13 bases of the junction unmatched. CDR3 bases: TGTGCCAGCAGCCGGGTTAGCGGGGATCGTTTGGCAGATACGCAGTATTTT. Residues: CASSRVSGDRLADTQYF.

The V call is TRBV10-2, the J call TRBJ2-7; a weak D match, TRBD1 (5 bases). The V gene lost 3 bases and the J gene lost 6 bases, with 15 bases spanning the gap. This CDR3 is 14 amino acids long. CDR1 WSHSY and CDR2 SAAADI come from the germline V gene. CDR3 residues: CASSETDIRFEQYF. The DNA for the CDR3 is TGCGCCAGCAGTGAAACGGACATTCGATTCGAGCAGTACTTC.